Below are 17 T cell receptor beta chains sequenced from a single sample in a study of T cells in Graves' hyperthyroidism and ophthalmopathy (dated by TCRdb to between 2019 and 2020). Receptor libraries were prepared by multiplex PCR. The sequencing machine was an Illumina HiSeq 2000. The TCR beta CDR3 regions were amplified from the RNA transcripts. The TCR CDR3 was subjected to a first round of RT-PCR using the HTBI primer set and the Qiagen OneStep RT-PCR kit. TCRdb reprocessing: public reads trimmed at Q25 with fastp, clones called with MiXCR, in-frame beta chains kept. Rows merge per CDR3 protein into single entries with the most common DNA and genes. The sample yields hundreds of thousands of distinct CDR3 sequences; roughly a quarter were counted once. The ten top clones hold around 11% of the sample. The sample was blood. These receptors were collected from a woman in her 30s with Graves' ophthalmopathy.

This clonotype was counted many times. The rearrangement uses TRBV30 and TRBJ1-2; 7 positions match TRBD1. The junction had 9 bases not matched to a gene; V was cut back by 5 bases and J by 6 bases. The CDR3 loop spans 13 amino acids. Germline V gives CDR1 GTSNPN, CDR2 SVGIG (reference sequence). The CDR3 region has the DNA TGTGCCTGGTTAGGGGGCGAAGTAGATGGCTACACCTTC. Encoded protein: CAWLGGEVDGYTF.

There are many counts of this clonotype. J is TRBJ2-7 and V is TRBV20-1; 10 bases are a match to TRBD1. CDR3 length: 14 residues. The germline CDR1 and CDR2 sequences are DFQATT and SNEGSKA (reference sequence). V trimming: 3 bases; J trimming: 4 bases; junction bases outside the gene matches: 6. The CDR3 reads CSARVGQGKYEQYF. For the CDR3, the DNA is TGCAGTGCTAGGGTGGGACAGGGGAAGTACGAGCAGTACTTC.

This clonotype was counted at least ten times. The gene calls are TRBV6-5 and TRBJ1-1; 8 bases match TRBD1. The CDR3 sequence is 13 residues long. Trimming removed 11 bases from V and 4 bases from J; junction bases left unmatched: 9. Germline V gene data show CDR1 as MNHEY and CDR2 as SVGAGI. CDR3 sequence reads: CAVGQGAGTEAFF. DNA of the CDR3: TGTGCCGTCGGTCAGGGGGCGGGCACTGAAGCTTTCTTT.

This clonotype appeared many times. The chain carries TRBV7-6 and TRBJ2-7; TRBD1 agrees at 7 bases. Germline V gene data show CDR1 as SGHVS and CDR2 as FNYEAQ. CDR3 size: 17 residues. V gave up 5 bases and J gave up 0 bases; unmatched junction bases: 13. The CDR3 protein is CASSRNRQGSGSYEQYF. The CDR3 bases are TGTGCCAGCAGCCGGAACCGACAGGGTTCGGGCTCCTACGAGCAGTACTTC.

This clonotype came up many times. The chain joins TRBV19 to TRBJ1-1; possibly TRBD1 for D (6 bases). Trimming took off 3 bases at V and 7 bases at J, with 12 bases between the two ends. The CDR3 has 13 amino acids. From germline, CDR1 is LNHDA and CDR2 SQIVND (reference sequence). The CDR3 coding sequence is TGTGCCAGTAGTATTGTCGGACAGCTTGAAGCTTTCTTT. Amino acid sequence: CASSIVGQLEAFF. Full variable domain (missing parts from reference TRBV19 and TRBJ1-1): DGGITQSPKYLFRKEGQNVTLSCEQNLNHDAMYWYRQDPGQGLRLIYYSQIVNDFQKGDIAEGYSVSREKKESFPLTVTSAQKNPTAFYLCASSIVGQLEAFFGQGTRLTVV.

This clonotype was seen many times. The CDR3 loop reads CASTLRILQRGVHETQYF. CDR3 nucleotide sequence: TGTGCCAGCACCCTTCGAATTTTGCAGCGGGGGGTTCACGAGACCCAGTACTTC. The chain carries TRBV6-5 and TRBJ2-5, with TRBD2 matching 9 bases. Germline lookup yields CDR1 MNHEY and CDR2 SVGAGI. V was pared by 7 bases and J by 5 bases, with 20 bases of the junction left unmatched. The CDR3 sequence is 18 residues long.

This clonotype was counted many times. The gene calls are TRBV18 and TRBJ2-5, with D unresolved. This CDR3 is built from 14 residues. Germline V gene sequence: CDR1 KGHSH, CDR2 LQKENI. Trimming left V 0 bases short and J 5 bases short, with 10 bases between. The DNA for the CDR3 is TGTGCCAGCTCACCACCTGCGATCGGGGAGACCCAGTACTTC. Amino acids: CASSPPAIGETQYF. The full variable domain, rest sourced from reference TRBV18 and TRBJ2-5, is NAGVMQNPRHLVRRRGQEARLRCSPMKGHSHVYWYRQLPEEGLKFMVYLQKENIIDESGMPKERFSAEFPKEGPSILRIQQVVRGDSAAYFCASSPPAIGETQYFGPGTRLLVL.

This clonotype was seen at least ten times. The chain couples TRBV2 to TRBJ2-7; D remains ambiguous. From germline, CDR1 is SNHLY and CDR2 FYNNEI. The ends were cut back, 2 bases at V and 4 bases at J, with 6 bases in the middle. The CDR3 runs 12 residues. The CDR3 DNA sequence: TGTGCCAGCAGTGAATACATTTACGAGCAGTACTTC. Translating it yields CASSEYIYEQYF.

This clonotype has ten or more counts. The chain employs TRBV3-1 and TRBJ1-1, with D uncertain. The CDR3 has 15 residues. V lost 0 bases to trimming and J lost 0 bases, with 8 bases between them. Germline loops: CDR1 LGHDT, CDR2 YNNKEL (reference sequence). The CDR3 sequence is CASSQDWPLNTEAFF. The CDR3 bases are TGTGCCAGCAGCCAAGATTGGCCGTTGAACACTGAAGCTTTCTTT.

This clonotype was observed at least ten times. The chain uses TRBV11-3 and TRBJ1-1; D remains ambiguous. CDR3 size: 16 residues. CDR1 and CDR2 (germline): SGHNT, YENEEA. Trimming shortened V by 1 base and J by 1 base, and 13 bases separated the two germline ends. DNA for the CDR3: TGTGCCAGCAGCTTAGGAACTCGATCCCAGAACACTGAAGCTTTCTTT. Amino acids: CASSLGTRSQNTEAFF.

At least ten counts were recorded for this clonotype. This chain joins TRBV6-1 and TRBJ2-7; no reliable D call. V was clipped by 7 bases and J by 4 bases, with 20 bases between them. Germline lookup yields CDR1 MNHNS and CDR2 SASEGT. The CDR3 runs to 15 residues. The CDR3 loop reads CASTLSGEGPYEQYF. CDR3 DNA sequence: TGTGCCAGCACCCTTTCTGGGGAAGGGCCTTACGAGCAGTACTTC.

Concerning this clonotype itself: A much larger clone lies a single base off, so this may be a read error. The CDR3 loop reads CASSQTGGNTGAFF. DNA of the CDR3: TGTGCCAGCAGTCAGACAGGGGGGAACACTGGAGCTTTCTTT. The chain carries TRBV28 and TRBJ1-1; TRBD1 aligns across 9 bases. Germline CDR1 reads MDHEN; CDR2 reads SYDVKM. CDR3 length: 14 residues.

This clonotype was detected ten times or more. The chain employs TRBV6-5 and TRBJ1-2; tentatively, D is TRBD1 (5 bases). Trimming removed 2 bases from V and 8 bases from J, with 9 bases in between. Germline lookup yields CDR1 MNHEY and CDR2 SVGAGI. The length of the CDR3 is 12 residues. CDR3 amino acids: CASSYGEGGYTF. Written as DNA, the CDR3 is TGTGCCAGCAGTTACGGGGAGGGGGGCTACACCTTC.

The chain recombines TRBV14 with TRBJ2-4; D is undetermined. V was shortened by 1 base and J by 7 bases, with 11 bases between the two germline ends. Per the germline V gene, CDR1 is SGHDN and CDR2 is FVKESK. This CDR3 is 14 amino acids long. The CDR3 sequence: CASSQGTGWNIQYF. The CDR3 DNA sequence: TGTGCCAGCAGCCAAGGAACGGGTTGGAACATTCAGTACTTC.

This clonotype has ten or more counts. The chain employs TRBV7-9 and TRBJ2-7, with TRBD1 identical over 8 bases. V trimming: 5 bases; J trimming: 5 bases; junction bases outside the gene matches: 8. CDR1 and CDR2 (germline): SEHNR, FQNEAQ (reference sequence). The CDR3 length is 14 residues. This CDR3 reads CASSVSGGEDEQYF. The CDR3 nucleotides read TGTGCCAGCAGCGTTTCAGGGGGCGAAGACGAGCAGTACTTC.

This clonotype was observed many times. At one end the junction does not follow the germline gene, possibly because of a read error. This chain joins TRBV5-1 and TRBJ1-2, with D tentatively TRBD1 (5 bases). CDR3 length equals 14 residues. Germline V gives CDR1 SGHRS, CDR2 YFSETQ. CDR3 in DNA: TGTGCCAGCAGCTTCGACGACAGTGGGGGATCGTCCGCCTTC. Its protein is CASSFDDSGGSSAF.

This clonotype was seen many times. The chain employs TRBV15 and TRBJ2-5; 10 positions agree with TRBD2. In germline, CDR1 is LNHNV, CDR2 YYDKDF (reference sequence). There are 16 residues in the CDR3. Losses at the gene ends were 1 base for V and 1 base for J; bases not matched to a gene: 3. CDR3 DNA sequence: TGTGCCACCAGCAGAGGGACTAGCGGCCCCCAAGAGACCCAGTACTTC. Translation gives CATSRGTSGPQETQYF.